The next 24 T cell receptor beta chains were all read from a single sample in a study of graft-versus-host responses after intestinal transplantation. Libraries were prepared by immunoSEQ multiplex PCR; TCRdb keeps only in-frame clonotypes and omits some of them. The sample shows about 97,000 clones, roughly 92% of them seen only once. These receptors lack a known antigen. Source: unstimulated CD8+ T cells sorted from spleen or lymph node cells, taken before transplant. The receptors originated from a human donor who was the organ donor for an intestinal transplant.

This sequence joins TRBV27 and TRBJ1-2, with D possibly TRBD1 on 5 matching bases. Germline assignment: CDR1 MNHEY and CDR2 SMNVEV (reference sequence). This CDR3 comprises 15 residues. Trimming pared 10 bases from V and 4 bases from J, leaving 22 bases between. CDR3 sequence reads: CATGRSGPLSYGYTF. DNA for the CDR3: TGTGCCACCGGGAGGTCAGGGCCTTTATCCTATGGCTACACCTTC.

This chain links TRBV30 with TRBJ1-1; D remains ambiguous. The length of the CDR3 is 13 residues. CDR1 and CDR2 from the germline V gene are GTSNPN and SVGIG (reference sequence). Trimming removed 3 bases from V and 1 base from J, with 9 bases in between. CDR3 sequence (DNA): TGTGCCTGGAGCGCACAAAGGAACACTGAAGCTTTCTTT. It specifies CAWSAQRNTEAFF.

The rearrangement links TRBV28 to TRBJ1-1; D is possibly TRBD1 (5 bases). The CDR3 is 15 residues long. Germline V lookup: CDR1 MDHEN, CDR2 SYDVKM. The V end was cut by 6 bases, the J end by 10 bases, with 24 bases between. CDR3 region: CASSPPAGRVRGAFF. CDR3 in DNA: TGTGCCAGCAGCCCCCCGGCGGGGAGGGTAAGGGGAGCTTTCTTT.

The genes are TRBV6-1 and TRBJ2-7; D possibly corresponds to TRBD2 (6 bases). The V gene's germline CDR1 is MNHNS and CDR2 SASEGT. With 4 bases removed from V and 2 bases from J, the gap between germline ends came to 21 bases. The CDR3 sequence is 17 residues long. The CDR3 here is CASSAWWGRRVTYEQYF. The CDR3 coding sequence is TGTGCCAGCAGTGCCTGGTGGGGACGGAGGGTAACCTACGAGCAGTACTTC.

The chain carries TRBV18 and TRBJ1-2; 9 nucleotides align to TRBD1. CDR1 is KGHSH, CDR2 LQKENI, per germline. There are 18 residues in the CDR3. V shed 4 bases, J shed 3 bases, and the junction held 15 bases outside the gene matches. The CDR3 loop is CASSLVGQGRGSDYGYTF. For the CDR3, the DNA is TGTGCCAGCTCACTAGTTGGACAGGGGAGAGGTTCAGACTATGGCTACACCTTC. The full variable domain, in which reference TRBV18 and TRBJ1-2 provide the parts outside the CDR3, is NAGVMQNPRHLVRRRGQEARLRCSPMKGHSHVYWYRQLPEEGLKFMVYLQKENIIDESGMPKERFSAEFPKEGPSILRIQQVVRGDSAAYFCASSLVGQGRGSDYGYTFGSGTRLTVV.

The chain employs TRBV7-9 and TRBJ2-2, with 10 bases aligning to TRBD1. V lost 3 bases, J lost 4 bases, and 5 bases stayed unmatched. The CDR3 contains 16 residues. Germline-derived CDR1 and CDR2 are SEHNR and FQNEAQ (reference sequence). The CDR3 sequence: CASSFRDRGSTGELFF. CDR3 DNA sequence: TGTGCCAGCAGCTTTCGGGACAGGGGTAGCACCGGGGAGCTGTTTTTT.

J is TRBJ2-7 and V is TRBV29-1; weak D call: TRBD1 (6 bases). Trimming shortened V by 5 bases and J by 0 bases, and 11 bases separated the two germline ends. The CDR3 contains 13 residues. Germline V lookup: CDR1 SQVTM, CDR2 ANQGSEA. The CDR3 sequence is CSVQTGSSYEQYF. The CDR3 DNA follows: TGCAGCGTTCAGACAGGTTCCTCCTACGAGCAGTACTTC.

The genes are TRBV30 and TRBJ1-2; D not resolved. The CDR3 sequence is 12 residues long. The V gene lost 8 bases and the J gene lost 2 bases, with 12 bases spanning the gap. CDR1 GTSNPN and CDR2 SVGIG come from the germline V gene (reference sequence). The CDR3: CASRLVNYGYTF. DNA of the CDR3: TGTGCCAGCAGACTGGTGAACTATGGCTACACCTTC.

This chain connects TRBV28 to TRBJ1-1; 7 bases fit TRBD1. Per germline, CDR1 MDHEN and CDR2 SYDVKM. The CDR3 extends over 14 amino acids. The junction had 6 bases not matched to a gene; V was cut back by 8 bases and J by 0 bases. CDR3 sequence (DNA): TGTGCCAGCGATGGAAGGGGGCTGAACACTGAAGCTTTCTTT. Protein sequence: CASDGRGLNTEAFF.

Note on this clone: The junction shows a germline mismatch at one end, possibly a read error. The chain recombines TRBV4-2 with TRBJ1-2, with unresolved D. CDR3 length equals 13 residues. Germline V CDR1 and CDR2: LGHNA, YNFKEQ. DNA of the CDR3: TGTGCCAGCAGCGCGCCGGGGTCCTATAGCTACACCTTC. It is translated as CASSAPGSYSYTF.

This clone was recorded only once. This chain links TRBV13 with TRBJ2-2, with 7 bases matching TRBD1. The V gene's germline CDR1 is PRHDT and CDR2 FYEKMQ (reference sequence). V shed 5 bases, J shed 0 bases, and the junction held 18 bases outside the gene matches. The CDR3 loop spans 20 amino acids. The CDR3 loop is CASSQLIETGSLANTGELFF. In DNA, the CDR3 is TGTGCCAGCAGCCAATTAATCGAGACAGGGTCTCTCGCGAACACCGGGGAGCTGTTTTTT.

The V call is TRBV5-4, the J call TRBJ2-5; TRBD1 is a possible D gene (5 bases). The V end was cut by 5 bases, the J end by 4 bases, with 12 bases between. From germline, CDR1 is SGHNT and CDR2 YYREEE (reference sequence). CDR3 length equals 13 residues. CDR3 loop: CASSRSQGETQYF. The CDR3 DNA reads as TGTGCCAGCAGTCGGAGCCAGGGAGAGACCCAGTACTTC.

The gene calls are TRBV2 and TRBJ2-7; D is possibly TRBD1 (6 bases). In germline, CDR1 is SNHLY, CDR2 FYNNEI. The CDR3 runs to 13 residues. With 6 bases removed from V and 0 bases from J, the gap between germline ends came to 9 bases. The CDR3: CASSRTDSYEQYF. DNA of the CDR3: TGTGCCAGCAGCCGGACAGACTCCTACGAGCAGTACTTC.

This clone was counted once. The V gene is TRBV7-9, the J gene TRBJ2-1; 7 positions agree with TRBD2. V dropped 5 bases and J dropped 4; count of bases not matched to a gene: 11. CDR3 length: 16 amino acids. The V gene's germline CDR1 is SEHNR and CDR2 FQNEAQ (reference sequence). CDR3 bases: TGTGCCAGCAGCCATTCGGGGGGAGCGAGATACAATGAGCAGTTCTTC. Its protein is CASSHSGGARYNEQFF.

This clone has a handful of counts. V and J are TRBV5-1 and TRBJ1-4, with a possible D match to TRBD1 (5 bases). V was trimmed by 3 bases and J by 8 bases, leaving 20 bases between them. Germline V CDR1 and CDR2: SGHRS, YFSETQ. The CDR3 length is 16 residues. Written as DNA, the CDR3 is TGCGCCAGCAGCTCCGATGCGGGTCTGGAGGGGGAAAAACTGTTTTTT. Translated, it gives CASSSDAGLEGEKLFF.

The chain joins TRBV9 to TRBJ2-1; 10 bases line up with TRBD2. Germline V lookup: CDR1 SGDLS, CDR2 YYNGEE. This CDR3 is built from 18 residues. V was pared by 4 bases and J by 7 bases, with 17 bases of the junction left unmatched. The DNA of the CDR3 is TGTGCCAGCAGCACAGAGGGGGGAGCGGGAGGGCCCTTAAATGAGCAGTTCTTC. It translates to CASSTEGGAGGPLNEQFF. Variable domain in full (rest from reference TRBV9 and TRBJ2-1): DSGVTQTPKHLITATGQRVTLRCSPRSGDLSVYWYQQSLDQGLQFLIQYYNGEERAKGNILERFSAQQFPDLHSELNLSSLELGDSALYFCASSTEGGAGGPLNEQFFGPGTRLTVL.

This clone has only one observation. V is TRBV10-3 and J is TRBJ2-6; 7 nucleotides align to TRBD2. The CDR3 is 21 amino acids. Germline lookup yields CDR1 ENHRY and CDR2 SYGVKD. V was clipped by 1 base and J by 1 base; unmatched bases: 16. CDR3: CAISEWSSGSQNQSGANVLTF. The CDR3 nucleotides read TGTGCCATCAGTGAGTGGTCTAGCGGATCCCAGAATCAGTCTGGGGCCAACGTCCTGACTTTC.

The chain joins TRBV20-1 to TRBJ1-3; D is unresolved. CDR1 DFQATT and CDR2 SNEGSKA come from the germline V gene (reference sequence). Trimming pared 6 bases from V and 3 bases from J, leaving 6 bases between. This CDR3 is built from 11 residues. The CDR3 DNA sequence: TGCAGTGCCCCCGTTGGAAACACCATATATTTT. It yields the protein CSAPVGNTIYF.

CDR3 DNA sequence: TGTGCCAGTTCGACAGGCGCCATGAACACTGAAGCTTTCTTT. Encoded protein: CASSTGAMNTEAFF. The chain carries TRBV6-5 and TRBJ1-1, with a tentative D call TRBD1 (6 bases). The germline gives CDR1 MNHEY, CDR2 SVGAGI. The CDR3 runs to 14 residues. V was cut by 9 bases and J by 0 bases, with 14 bases left in between.

V and J are TRBV5-3 and TRBJ2-2, with 8 bases matching TRBD1. TRBV5-3 is an ORF for which the function is uncertain. V lost 4 bases, J lost 5 bases, and 10 bases stayed unmatched. The CDR3 is 16 amino acids. The CDR3 region is CARSPIRDRRTGELFF. The CDR3 DNA reads TGTGCCAGAAGCCCCATAAGGGACAGGCGAACCGGGGAGCTGTTTTTT.

The chain carries TRBV5-1 and TRBJ2-1, with 8 bases that match TRBD2. This CDR3 has 14 residues. The germline V gene encodes CDR1 SGHRS and CDR2 YFSETQ. J was trimmed by 8 bases and V by 2 bases; bases with no gene match: 6. The CDR3 reads CASSFTGGPDEQFF. CDR3 bases: TGCGCCAGCAGCTTTACGGGGGGGCCAGATGAGCAGTTCTTC.

This chain joins TRBV7-2 and TRBJ2-1; TRBD2 matches 9 bases. With 0 bases clipped from V and 7 bases from J, the junction kept 13 bases outside the gene matches. This CDR3 is built from 18 residues. Germline V CDR1 and CDR2: SGHTA, FQGNSA. The DNA for the CDR3 is TGTGCCAGCAGCTTAGCGCTCGCGGGAGGGTCCCTTGCGAATGAGCAGTTCTTC. Its translation is CASSLALAGGSLANEQFF.

The genes are TRBV5-1 and TRBJ1-2; possible D gene TRBD1, 5 bases. The CDR3 runs to 15 residues. Trimming removed 0 bases from V and 5 bases from J, with 14 bases in between. Per the germline V gene, CDR1 is SGHRS and CDR2 is YFSETQ. The CDR3 sequence: CASSLGPRQPYGYTF. The DNA of the CDR3 is TGCGCCAGCAGCTTGGGCCCTAGACAGCCTTATGGCTACACCTTC.

The V and J genes are TRBV29-1 and TRBJ2-1; 8 bases are a match to TRBD2. V dropped 1 base and J dropped 6; count of bases not matched to a gene: 8. Per germline, CDR1 SQVTM and CDR2 ANQGSEA. The CDR3 runs to 15 residues. The CDR3 here is CSVEGREVAVNEQFF. In DNA form, the CDR3 reads TGCAGCGTTGAAGGGCGGGAGGTGGCAGTCAATGAGCAGTTCTTC.